These 18 T cell receptor beta chains were sequenced from one sample in a study of T cell changes during pregnancy in multiple sclerosis. Assay: immunoSEQ multiplex PCR; the TCRdb copy retains only in-frame clones and omits some. The sample holds more than 65,000 clones; 80% to 95% are singletons and the top ten take 0.35% to 0.45%. The material sequenced was CD4+ T cells from peripheral blood mononuclear cells, taken before pregnancy. These receptors all come from a female donor with multiple sclerosis, enrolled in a pregnancy study.

This chain joins TRBV6-1 and TRBJ1-4; D ambiguous. V lost 1 base, J lost 7 bases, and 13 bases lay in between. The CDR3 sequence is 15 residues long. CDR1 is MNHNS and CDR2 is SASEGT in the germline V gene. The CDR3 loop is CASSEVSGGSEKLFF. CDR3 coding DNA: TGTGCCAGCAGTGAAGTTTCAGGTGGTAGTGAAAAACTGTTTTTT.

The CDR3 sequence: CASSLQQGYEQYF. In DNA form, the CDR3 reads TGCGCCAGCAGCCTTCAACAGGGCTACGAGCAGTACTTC. This rearrangement joins TRBV4-1 to TRBJ2-7, with a tentative D call TRBD1 (6 bases). The CDR3 runs to 13 residues. The ends were cut back, 4 bases at V and 3 bases at J, with 10 bases in the middle. CDR1 and CDR2 from the germline V gene are MGHRA and YSYEKL.

The chain couples TRBV9 to TRBJ2-1; no definite D call. Trimming pared 3 bases from V and 8 bases from J, leaving 9 bases between. Germline loops: CDR1 SGDLS, CDR2 YYNGEE. The CDR3 is made up of 12 amino acids. The CDR3 loop reads CASSEAFDEQFF. Here the CDR3 DNA reads TGTGCCAGCAGCGAAGCCTTTGATGAGCAGTTCTTC.

This chain uses TRBV14 with TRBJ2-1, with TRBD2 matching over 13 bases. Germline assignment: CDR1 SGHDN and CDR2 FVKESK. The CDR3 extends over 13 amino acids. Germline trimming cut 5 bases from V and 13 bases from J; bases unmatched to any gene: 5. The CDR3 loop reads CASSEGLAGSQFF. DNA for the CDR3: TGTGCCAGCAGCGAGGGACTAGCGGGATCACAGTTCTTC. Filled out from reference TRBV14 and TRBJ2-1, the complete variable domain reads EAGVTQFPSHSVIEKGQTVTLRCDPISGHDNLYWYRRVMGKEIKFLLHFVKESKQDESGMPNNRFLAERTGGTYSTLKVQPAELEDSGVYFCASSEGLAGSQFFGPGTRLTVL.

This chain uses TRBV5-1 with TRBJ1-2; TRBD1 agrees at 9 bases. The CDR3 runs to 15 residues. Trimming removed 4 bases from V and 0 bases from J; junction bases left unmatched: 4. Germline V CDR1 and CDR2: SGHRS, YFSETQ. CDR3 bases: TGCGCCAGCAGCATCGGGACAGGGTCTAACTATGGCTACACCTTC. Its translation is CASSIGTGSNYGYTF.

This chain uses TRBV14 with TRBJ2-7; 10 positions agree with TRBD2. The CDR3 extends over 15 amino acids. V dropped 5 bases and J dropped 3; count of bases not matched to a gene: 7. The germline V gene encodes CDR1 SGHDN and CDR2 FVKESK. The CDR3 nucleotides are TGTGCCAGCAGCGATTCACTAGCGGGACTCTACGAGCAGTACTTC. This encodes CASSDSLAGLYEQYF.

Note on this clone: One end of the junction does not line up with germline, which may come from a read error. This chain connects TRBV28 to TRBJ2-3; tentative D call: TRBD1 (7 bases). The CDR3 runs to 14 residues. Germline V gene data show CDR1 as MDHEN and CDR2 as SYDVKM. The CDR3 coding sequence is TGTGCCAGCCGTTTGGCAGGGGGGTTAGATACGCAGTATTTT. Its protein product is CASRLAGGLDTQYF.

The chain joins TRBV19 to TRBJ2-7, with D possibly matching TRBD2 (6 bases). Germline CDR1 is LNHDA and CDR2 is SQIVND (reference sequence). The CDR3 is made up of 14 amino acids. The V end was cut by 4 bases, the J end by 4 bases, with 14 bases between. As DNA, the CDR3 is TGTGCCAGTAGTAGCCGGGGGTCGGAATACGAGCAGTACTTC. This sequence encodes CASSSRGSEYEQYF.

The chain links TRBV25-1 to TRBJ1-6, with D possibly matching TRBD1 (5 bases). Deletions cut 4 bases from V and 8 bases from J, with 9 bases between. Germline V gives CDR1 MGHDK, CDR2 SYGVNS. This CDR3 has 13 amino acids. DNA of the CDR3: TGTGCCAGCAGTGGATGGGGGGATTCACCCCTCCACTTT. Protein: CASSGWGDSPLHF.

V usage is TRBV6-5 and J usage is TRBJ1-4, with D maybe TRBD1 (6 bases). V lost 0 bases and J lost 2, with 10 bases in between. The CDR3 length is 16 residues. CDR1 and CDR2 (germline): MNHEY, SVGAGI. CDR3 DNA: TGTGCCAGCAGTTACTCCAACAGGGTCACTAATGAAAAACTGTTTTTT. Amino acids: CASSYSNRVTNEKLFF.

The rearrangement uses TRBV27 and TRBJ2-3; 14 bases agree with TRBD2. CDR1 MNHEY and CDR2 SMNVEV come from the germline V gene (reference sequence). The ends lost 6 bases at V and 4 bases at J; junction bases unmatched: 0. CDR3 size: 14 residues. CDR3 DNA sequence: TGTGCCAGCAGGACTAGCGGGAGGGCAGATACGCAGTATTTT. Translated: CASRTSGRADTQYF.

This chain uses TRBV30 with TRBJ2-7, with TRBD2 matching 10 bases. CDR1 GTSNPN and CDR2 SVGIG come from the germline V gene (reference sequence). This CDR3 is built from 14 residues. J lost 4 bases, V lost 0 bases, and 3 bases had no gene match. In nucleotides, the CDR3 is TGTGCCTGGAGTGTCAGCGGGGGGGCGTACGAGCAGTACTTC. Translation: CAWSVSGGAYEQYF. Variable domain in full (rest from reference TRBV30 and TRBJ2-7): SQTIHQWPATLVQPVGSPLSLECTVEGTSNPNLYWYRQAAGRGLQLLFYSVGIGQISSEVPQNLSASRPQDRQFILSSKKLLLSDSGFYLCAWSVSGGAYEQYFGPGTRLTVT.

This sequence joins TRBV15 and TRBJ2-4; D possibly corresponds to TRBD1 (5 bases). In germline, CDR1 is LNHNV, CDR2 YYDKDF (reference sequence). Trimming stripped 0 bases from V and 2 bases from J, with 8 bases between. This CDR3 region has 15 residues. The CDR3 here is CATSRESGTKNIQYF. CDR3 in DNA: TGTGCCACCAGCAGAGAGTCAGGGACCAAAAACATTCAGTACTTC. The full variable domain, with the rest looked up from reference TRBV15 and TRBJ2-4, is DAMVIQNPRYQVTQFGKPVTLSCSQTLNHNVMYWYQQKSSQAPKLLFHYYDKDFNNEADTPDNFQSRRPNTSFCFLDIRSPGLGDTAMYLCATSRESGTKNIQYFGAGTRLSVL.

This rearrangement joins TRBV19 to TRBJ1-2; D unclear. Trimming pared 7 bases from V and 2 bases from J, leaving 8 bases between. The CDR3 contains 12 residues. Looked up from germline, CDR1 is LNHDA and CDR2 is SQIVND (reference sequence). The CDR3 here is CASMRENYGYTF. Here the CDR3 DNA reads TGTGCCAGTATGCGAGAGAACTATGGCTACACCTTC. Supplemented by reference TRBV19 and TRBJ1-2, the full variable domain reads DGGITQSPKYLFRKEGQNVTLSCEQNLNHDAMYWYRQDPGQGLRLIYYSQIVNDFQKGDIAEGYSVSREKKESFPLTVTSAQKNPTAFYLCASMRENYGYTFGSGTRLTVV.

DNA for the CDR3: TGTGCCAGTAATGACGGGGGAAGTTTCGATACGCAGTATTTT. Protein: CASNDGGSFDTQYF. The rearrangement links TRBV19 to TRBJ2-3; TRBD2 might be the D (6 bases). The CDR3 has 14 amino acids. With 7 bases removed from V and 6 bases from J, the gap between germline ends came to 17 bases. Germline assignment: CDR1 LNHDA and CDR2 SQIVND (reference sequence).

The CDR3 protein is CASWSGGPDTQYF. Written as DNA, the CDR3 is TGTGCCAGCTGGAGCGGAGGACCAGATACGCAGTATTTT. V is TRBV6-1 and J is TRBJ2-3; TRBD2 is a possible D gene (5 bases). The CDR3 is 13 amino acids. The germline V gene encodes CDR1 MNHNS and CDR2 SASEGT. V dropped 8 bases and J dropped 4 bases, with 13 bases sitting between them.

The rearrangement links TRBV6-6 to TRBJ1-2; 8 bases match TRBD1. J gave up 4 bases and V 5 bases, and 6 bases lay outside the gene matches. Germline V lookup: CDR1 MNHNY, CDR2 SVGAGI (reference sequence). This CDR3 is 14 amino acids long. CDR3 residues: CASSPLTGGYGYTF. In DNA, the CDR3 is TGTGCCAGCAGTCCTCTAACAGGGGGCTATGGCTACACCTTC.

V and J are TRBV28 and TRBJ2-1; the match to TRBD2 covers 8 bases. Germline CDR1 MDHEN, CDR2 SYDVKM. The CDR3 extends over 16 amino acids. V shed 6 bases and J 6 bases; nucleotides not matched to a gene: 13. CDR3 in amino acids: CASSSLSGGVRNEQFF. In nucleotides, the CDR3 is TGTGCCAGCAGCAGCCTTTCGGGAGGGGTACGCAATGAGCAGTTCTTC.